Shown below are 5 T cell receptor beta chains from a single sample sequenced in a study of shared clonotypes between healthy human individuals. Libraries were prepared by immunoSEQ multiplex PCR; TCRdb keeps only in-frame clonotypes and omits some of them. The sample shows more than 2 million clones, 93% of them seen only once. Naive CD8 cells, CD45RO-negative and positively selected for CCR7, excluded terminally differentiated effector memory CD45RA+ cells. What was sequenced was naive CD8+ T cells from PBMCs. The receptor set was obtained from a man between 18 and 35 years old in good health. Some clones in this sample may be carry-over from other donors' samples.

The V and J genes are TRBV15 and TRBJ1-3, with D possibly being TRBD1 (6 bases). The CDR3 loop spans 14 amino acids. Germline V gene data show CDR1 as LNHNV and CDR2 as YYDKDF (reference sequence). Trimming pared 1 base from V and 8 bases from J, leaving 12 bases between. CDR3 DNA: TGTGCCACCAGCAGAGTTGGGCCAGGGGACACCATATATTTT. It encodes CATSRVGPGDTIYF.

For this clone: This CDR3 is also generated by other DNA sequences in the sample. The chain is built from TRBV28 and TRBJ2-7; no reliable D call. V lost 6 bases and J 3 bases, leaving 6 bases between the germline ends. Germline values: CDR1 MDHEN, CDR2 SYDVKM. CDR3 length: 11 residues. CDR3 nucleotide sequence: TGTGCCAGCAGCGGTGGCTACGAGCAGTACTTC. Amino acids: CASSGGYEQYF.

The V and J genes are TRBV16 and TRBJ1-1, with a weak D call TRBD1 (6 bases). The V gene's germline CDR1 is KGHSY and CDR2 FQNENV. The CDR3 has 17 residues. The ends were cut back, 0 bases at V and 1 base at J, with 15 bases in the middle. The CDR3 sequence is CASSQSTAQGSNTEAFF. DNA of the CDR3: TGTGCCAGCAGCCAATCCACAGCCCAGGGGTCGAACACTGAAGCTTTCTTT. The full variable domain, in which reference TRBV16 and TRBJ1-1 provide the parts outside the CDR3, is GEEVAQTPKHLVRGEGQKAKLYCAPIKGHSYVFWYQQVLKNEFKFLISFQNENVFDETGMPKERFSAKCLPNSPCSLEIQATKLEDSAVYFCASSQSTAQGSNTEAFFGQGTRLTVV.

CDR3 protein: CASDSGSTDTQYF. The CDR3 coding sequence is TGTGCCAGCGATAGCGGCAGCACAGATACGCAGTATTTT. This chain links TRBV28 with TRBJ2-3; a possible D gene is TRBD2 (6 bases). This CDR3 has 13 residues. CDR1 and CDR2 from the germline V gene are MDHEN and SYDVKM. The ends were cut back, 8 bases at V and 0 bases at J, with 9 bases in the middle.

This chain joins TRBV15 and TRBJ2-2; D is ambiguous. There are 15 residues in the CDR3. V gave up 2 bases and J gave up 1 base, with 8 bases separating them. The germline gives CDR1 LNHNV, CDR2 YYDKDF (reference sequence). The CDR3 loop reads CATSRTLENTGELFF. The DNA for the CDR3 is TGTGCCACCAGCAGAACTTTGGAGAACACCGGGGAGCTGTTTTTT.